This T cell receptor beta chain derives from a study of blood T cells in healthy people across ages. Study information: About one barcoded beta molecule was captured per two T cells (by template switching).

The CDR3 length is 17 residues. CDR1 is LGHNA, CDR2 YSLEER, per germline. The J segment lost 1 base and the V segment lost 0 bases, leaving 5 bases of the junction unmatched. Total RNA extraction produced at least 5 micrograms (per sample) for the study. A second PCR, run for 7 to 11 cycles, used a sample-barcoded 5' primer plus a J-beta primer mix. One entry per CDR3 protein, called by TCRdb with MiXCR from the 5' RACE reads. This sample has 850,000 to 1,000,000 distinct CDR3 sequences, with 48% found just once. As regards this clonotype: Its matching antigen is unknown.

General observations from the study: Roughly linearly, TCR beta diversity per million T cells fell as age increased. Estimated diversity that came from one million T cells was considered an underestimate.

This clonotype was obtained from a man aged 25-45 years in good health. Sequenced sample: blood. J is TRBJ1-5 and V is TRBV4-3; 8 positions match TRBD1. Written as DNA, the CDR3 is TGCGCCAGCAGCCAAGAAGCGACAGGGGAAAGCAATCAGCCCCAGCATTTT. This gives the protein CASSQEATGESNQPQHF.